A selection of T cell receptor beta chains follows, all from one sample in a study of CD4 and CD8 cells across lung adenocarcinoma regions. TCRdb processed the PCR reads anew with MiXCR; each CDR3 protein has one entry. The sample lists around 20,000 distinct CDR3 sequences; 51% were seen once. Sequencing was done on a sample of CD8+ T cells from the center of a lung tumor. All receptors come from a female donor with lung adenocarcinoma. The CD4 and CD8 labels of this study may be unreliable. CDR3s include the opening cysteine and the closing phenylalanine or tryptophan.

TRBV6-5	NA	CASSYGDSAYEQYF
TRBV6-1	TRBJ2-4	CARGRGGRDKDTQYF
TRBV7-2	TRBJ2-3	CASSFAGGGTDTQYF
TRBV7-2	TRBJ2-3	CASGRVRSTDTQYF
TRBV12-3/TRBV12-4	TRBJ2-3	CASTAPLTENMQYF
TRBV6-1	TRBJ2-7	CASRPPSGTYEQYF
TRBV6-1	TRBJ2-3	CASRLQALSTDTLYF
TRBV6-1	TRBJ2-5	CASSEANPGPETQYF
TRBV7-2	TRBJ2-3	CASSQRRRLSTDTQYF
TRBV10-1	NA	CASSSTTHQATQYF
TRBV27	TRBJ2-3	CARGHGGYSTETQYF
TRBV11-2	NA	CASKLLAGVAHEQYF
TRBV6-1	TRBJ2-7	CASSEDSSSYEQYF
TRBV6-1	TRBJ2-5	CASSPRGRGRRETQYF
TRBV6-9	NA	CASSYSYCRSIPYEQYF
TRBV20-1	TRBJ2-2	CSARLSSGTNTGELFF
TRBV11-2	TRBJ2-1	CASSPPLAGVRNEQFF
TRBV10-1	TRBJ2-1	CASSEGGRDEQFF
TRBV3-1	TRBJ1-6	CASSPGGQGNSPLHF
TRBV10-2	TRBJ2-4	CACRATGRCDTNTQYF
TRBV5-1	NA	CASTAGDRVNEQFF
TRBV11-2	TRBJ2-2	CASSLRQGAGELFF
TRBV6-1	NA	CAGTGLGAKDTQYF
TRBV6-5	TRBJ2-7	CASSYSIHQGFEQYF